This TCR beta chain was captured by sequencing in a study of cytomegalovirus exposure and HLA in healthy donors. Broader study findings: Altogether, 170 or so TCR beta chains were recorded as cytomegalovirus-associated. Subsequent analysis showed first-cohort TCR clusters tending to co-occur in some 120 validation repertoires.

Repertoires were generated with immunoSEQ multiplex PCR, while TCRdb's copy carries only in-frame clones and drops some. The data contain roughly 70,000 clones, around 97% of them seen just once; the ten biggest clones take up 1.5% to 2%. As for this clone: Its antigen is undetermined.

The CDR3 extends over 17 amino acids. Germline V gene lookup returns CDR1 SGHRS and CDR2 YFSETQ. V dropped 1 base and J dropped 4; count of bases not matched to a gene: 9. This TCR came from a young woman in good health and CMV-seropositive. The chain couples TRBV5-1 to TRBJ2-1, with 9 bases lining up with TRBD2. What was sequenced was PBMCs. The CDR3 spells CASSLFPRTSDYNEQFF. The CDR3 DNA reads TGCGCCAGCAGCTTGTTTCCCCGGACTAGCGATTACAATGAGCAGTTCTTC.